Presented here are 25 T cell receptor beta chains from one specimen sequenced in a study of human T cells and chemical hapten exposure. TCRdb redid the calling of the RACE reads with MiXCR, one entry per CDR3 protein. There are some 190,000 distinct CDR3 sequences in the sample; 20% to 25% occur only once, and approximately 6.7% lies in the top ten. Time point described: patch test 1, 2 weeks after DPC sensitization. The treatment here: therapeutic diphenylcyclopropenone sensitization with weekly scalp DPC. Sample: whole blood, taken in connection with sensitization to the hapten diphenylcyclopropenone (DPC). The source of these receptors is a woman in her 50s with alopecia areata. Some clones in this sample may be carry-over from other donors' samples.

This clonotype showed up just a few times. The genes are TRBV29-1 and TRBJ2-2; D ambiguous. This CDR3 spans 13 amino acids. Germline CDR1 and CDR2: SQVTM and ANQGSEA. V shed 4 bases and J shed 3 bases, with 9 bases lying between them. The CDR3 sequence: CSVVPQDTGELFF. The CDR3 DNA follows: TGCAGCGTTGTACCACAAGACACCGGGGAGCTGTTTTTT.

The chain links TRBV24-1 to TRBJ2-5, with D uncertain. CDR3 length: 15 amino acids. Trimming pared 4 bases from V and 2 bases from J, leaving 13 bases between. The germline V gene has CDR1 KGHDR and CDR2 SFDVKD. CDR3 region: CATSDPSRAQETQYF. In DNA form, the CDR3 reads TGTGCCACCAGTGACCCCTCTCGGGCGCAAGAGACCCAGTACTTC.

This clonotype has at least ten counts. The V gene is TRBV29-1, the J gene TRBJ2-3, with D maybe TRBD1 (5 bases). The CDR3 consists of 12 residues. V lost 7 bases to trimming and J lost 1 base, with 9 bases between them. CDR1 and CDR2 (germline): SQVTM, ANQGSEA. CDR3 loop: CSATGGTDTQYF. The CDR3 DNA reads TGCAGCGCAACAGGAGGCACAGATACGCAGTATTTT.

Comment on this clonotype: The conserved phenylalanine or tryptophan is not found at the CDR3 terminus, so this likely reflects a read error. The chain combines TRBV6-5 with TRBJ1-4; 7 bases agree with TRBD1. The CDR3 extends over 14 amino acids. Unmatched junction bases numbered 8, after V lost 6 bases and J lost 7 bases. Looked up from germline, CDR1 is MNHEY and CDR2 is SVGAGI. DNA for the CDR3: TGTGCCAGCAGGCCACGACAGGGAGGTGAAAAACTGTTTTCT. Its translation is CASRPRQGGEKLFS.

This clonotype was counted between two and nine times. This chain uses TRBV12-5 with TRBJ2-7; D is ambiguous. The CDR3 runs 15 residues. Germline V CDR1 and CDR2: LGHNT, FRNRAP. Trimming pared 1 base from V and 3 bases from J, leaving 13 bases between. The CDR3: CASGLATMPRYEQYF. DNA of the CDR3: TGTGCTAGTGGTTTGGCAACAATGCCCCGCTACGAGCAGTACTTC.

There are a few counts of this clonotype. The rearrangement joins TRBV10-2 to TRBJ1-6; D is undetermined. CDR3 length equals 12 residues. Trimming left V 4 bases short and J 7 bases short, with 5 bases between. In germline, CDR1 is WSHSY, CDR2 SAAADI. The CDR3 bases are TGCGCCAGCAGTGGGGAAAATTCACCCCTCCACTTT. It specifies CASSGENSPLHF.

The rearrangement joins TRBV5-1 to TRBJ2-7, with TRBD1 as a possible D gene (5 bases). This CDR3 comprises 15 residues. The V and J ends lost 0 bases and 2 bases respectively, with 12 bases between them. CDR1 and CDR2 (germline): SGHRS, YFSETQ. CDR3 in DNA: TGCGCCAGCAGCTTGGGTCAGGGCCCCACCTACGAGCAGTACTTC. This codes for CASSLGQGPTYEQYF.

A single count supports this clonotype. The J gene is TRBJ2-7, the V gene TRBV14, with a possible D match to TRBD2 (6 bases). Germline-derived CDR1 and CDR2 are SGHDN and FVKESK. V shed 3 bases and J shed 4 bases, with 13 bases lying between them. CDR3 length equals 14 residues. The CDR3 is CASSQAPTSYEQYF. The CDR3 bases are TGTGCCAGCAGCCAGGCCCCGACTAGTTACGAGCAGTACTTC.

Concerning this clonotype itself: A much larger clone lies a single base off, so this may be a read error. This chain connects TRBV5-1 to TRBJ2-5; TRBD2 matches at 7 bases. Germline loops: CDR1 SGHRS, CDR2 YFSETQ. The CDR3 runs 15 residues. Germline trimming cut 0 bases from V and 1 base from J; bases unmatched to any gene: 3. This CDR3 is CASSLAGTIQETQYF. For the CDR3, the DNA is TGCGCCAGCAGCTTGGCCGGGACTATCCAAGAGACCCAGTACTTC.

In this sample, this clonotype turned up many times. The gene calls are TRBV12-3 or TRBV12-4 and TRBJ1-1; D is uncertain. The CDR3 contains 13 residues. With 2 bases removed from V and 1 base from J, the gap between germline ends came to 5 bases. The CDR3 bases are TGTGCCAGCAGTTTATCGGAGAACACTGAAGCTTTCTTT. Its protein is CASSLSENTEAFF.

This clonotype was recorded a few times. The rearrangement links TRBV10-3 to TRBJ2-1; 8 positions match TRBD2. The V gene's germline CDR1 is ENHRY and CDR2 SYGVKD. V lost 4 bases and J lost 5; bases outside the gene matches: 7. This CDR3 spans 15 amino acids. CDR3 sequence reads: CAISVSGGPDNEQFF. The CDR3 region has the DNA TGTGCCATCAGTGTGTCGGGAGGGCCAGACAATGAGCAGTTCTTC.

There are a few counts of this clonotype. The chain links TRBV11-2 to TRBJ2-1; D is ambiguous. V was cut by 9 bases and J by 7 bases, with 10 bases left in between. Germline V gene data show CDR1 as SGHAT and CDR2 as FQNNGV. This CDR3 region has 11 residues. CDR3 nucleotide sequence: TGTGCCAGTCAAATCACGAATGAGCAGTTCTTC. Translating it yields CASQITNEQFF.

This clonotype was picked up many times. The CDR3 coding sequence is TGTGCCAGCAGCCGGACCAGGGGTACTGAAGCTTTCTTT. Translating it yields CASSRTRGTEAFF. The genes are TRBV7-2 and TRBJ1-1; D is possibly TRBD1 (6 bases). This CDR3 comprises 13 residues. The germline V gene has CDR1 SGHTA and CDR2 FQGNSA. The V gene lost 5 bases and the J gene lost 5 bases, with 12 bases spanning the gap.

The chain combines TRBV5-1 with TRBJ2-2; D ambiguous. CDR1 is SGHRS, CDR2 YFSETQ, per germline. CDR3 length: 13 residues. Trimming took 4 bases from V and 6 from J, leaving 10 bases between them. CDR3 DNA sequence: TGCGCCAGCAGCCTCTCCTCCCCCGGGGAGCTGTTTTTT. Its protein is CASSLSSPGELFF. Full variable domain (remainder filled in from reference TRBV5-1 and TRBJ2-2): KAGVTQTPRYLIKTRGQQVTLSCSPISGHRSVSWYQQTPGQGLQFLFEYFSETQRNKGNFPGRFSGRQFSNSRSEMNVSTLELGDSALYLCASSLSSPGELFFGEGSRLTVL.

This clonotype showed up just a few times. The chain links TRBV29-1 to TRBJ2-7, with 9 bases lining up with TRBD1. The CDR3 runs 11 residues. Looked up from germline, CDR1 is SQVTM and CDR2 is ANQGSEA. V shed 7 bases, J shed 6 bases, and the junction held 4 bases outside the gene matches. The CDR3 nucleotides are TGCAGCGCCCGGACAGGGGCCGAGCAGTACTTC. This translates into CSARTGAEQYF.

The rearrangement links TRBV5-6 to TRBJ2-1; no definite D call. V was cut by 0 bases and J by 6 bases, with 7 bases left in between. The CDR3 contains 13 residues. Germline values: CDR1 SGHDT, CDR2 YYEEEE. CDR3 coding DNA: TGTGCCAGCAGCTTGGCGTCGAGCAATGAGCAGTTCTTC. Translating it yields CASSLASSNEQFF.

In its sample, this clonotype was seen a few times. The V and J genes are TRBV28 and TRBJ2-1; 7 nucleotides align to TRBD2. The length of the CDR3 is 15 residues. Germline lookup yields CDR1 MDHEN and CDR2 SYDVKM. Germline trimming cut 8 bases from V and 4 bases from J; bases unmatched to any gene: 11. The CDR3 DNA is TGTGCCAGCGGGACCCAGCGGGACCGATACAATGAGCAGTTCTTC. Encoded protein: CASGTQRDRYNEQFF.

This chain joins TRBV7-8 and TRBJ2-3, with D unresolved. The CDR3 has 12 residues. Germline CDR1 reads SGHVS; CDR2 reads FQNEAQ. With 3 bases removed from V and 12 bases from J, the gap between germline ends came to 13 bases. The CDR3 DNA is TGTGCCAGCAGCTTTGCCGAAGCTTCACAGTATTTT. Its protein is CASSFAEASQYF.

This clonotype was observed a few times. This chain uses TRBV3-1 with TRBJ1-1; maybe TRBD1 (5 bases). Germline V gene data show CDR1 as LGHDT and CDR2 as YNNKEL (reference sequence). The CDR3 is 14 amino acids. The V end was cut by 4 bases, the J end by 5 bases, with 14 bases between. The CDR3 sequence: CASSLQDGGTEAFF. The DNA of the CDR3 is TGTGCCAGCAGCCTACAGGATGGTGGGACTGAAGCTTTCTTT.

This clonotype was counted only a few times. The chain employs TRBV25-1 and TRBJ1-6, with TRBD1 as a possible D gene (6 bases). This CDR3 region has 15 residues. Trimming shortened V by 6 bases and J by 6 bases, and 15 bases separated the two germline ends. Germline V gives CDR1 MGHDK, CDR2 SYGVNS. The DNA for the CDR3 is TGTGCCAGCAGGCCCGTGGGGGCTGGTAATTCACCCCTCCACTTT. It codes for CASRPVGAGNSPLHF.

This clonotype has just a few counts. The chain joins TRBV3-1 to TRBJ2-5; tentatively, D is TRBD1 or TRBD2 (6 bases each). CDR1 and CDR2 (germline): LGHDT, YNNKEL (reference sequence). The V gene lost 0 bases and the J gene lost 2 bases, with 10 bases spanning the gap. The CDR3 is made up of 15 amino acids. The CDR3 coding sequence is TGTGCCAGCAGCCAAGACTGGAGGGGGCAAGAGACCCAGTACTTC. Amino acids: CASSQDWRGQETQYF.

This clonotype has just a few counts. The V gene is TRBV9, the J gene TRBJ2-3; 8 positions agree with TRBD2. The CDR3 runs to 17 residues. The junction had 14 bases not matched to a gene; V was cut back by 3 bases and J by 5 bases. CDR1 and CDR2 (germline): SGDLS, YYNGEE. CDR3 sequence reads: CASSGRGSGIRGDTQYF. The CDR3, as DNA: TGTGCCAGCAGCGGCCGTGGTAGCGGGATCAGGGGAGATACGCAGTATTTT.

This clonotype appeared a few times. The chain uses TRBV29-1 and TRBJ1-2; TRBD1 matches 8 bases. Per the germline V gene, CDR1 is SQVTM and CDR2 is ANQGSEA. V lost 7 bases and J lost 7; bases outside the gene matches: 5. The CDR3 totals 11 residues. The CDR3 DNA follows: TGCAGCGCGGACAGGGTTGCTGGCTACACCTTC. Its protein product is CSADRVAGYTF. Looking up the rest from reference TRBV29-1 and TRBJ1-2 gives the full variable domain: SAVISQKPSRDICQRGTSLTIQCQVDSQVTMMFWYRQQPGQSLTLIATANQGSEATYESGFVIDKFPISRPNLTFSTLTVSNMSPEDSSIYLCSADRVAGYTFGSGTRLTVV.

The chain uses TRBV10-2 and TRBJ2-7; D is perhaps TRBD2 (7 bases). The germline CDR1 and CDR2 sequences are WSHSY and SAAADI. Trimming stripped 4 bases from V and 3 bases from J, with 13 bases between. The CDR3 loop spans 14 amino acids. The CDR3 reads CASSARGGYYEQYF. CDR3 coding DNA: TGCGCCAGCAGTGCGAGGGGGGGGTACTACGAGCAGTACTTC.

DNA of the CDR3: TGTGCCAGCAGTGCAAGGGCCCCCTCCCTCACAGATACGCAGTATTTT. Translation gives CASSARAPSLTDTQYF. The chain recombines TRBV6-1 with TRBJ2-3; unclear D gene. Looked up from germline, CDR1 is MNHNS and CDR2 is SASEGT. CDR3 length: 16 residues. Trimming pared 4 bases from V and 2 bases from J, leaving 16 bases between.